The clone carrying this TCR beta chain was detected ten times or more. CDR3 length: 16 residues. Trimming took 4 bases from V and 9 from J, leaving 19 bases between them. Germline V gene sequence: CDR1 MNHEY, CDR2 SVGAGI. The data belong to a study of T cells in Graves' hyperthyroidism and ophthalmopathy. TCR beta CDR3 regions were amplified from RNA. HTBI primers were used for first-round RT-PCR of the TCR CDR3. TCRdb processed the multiplex PCR reads anew with MiXCR; each CDR3 protein has one entry. The sample carries under 650,000 distinct CDR3 sequences, around 16% recorded once. Sequencing was done on a sample of blood. This chain joins TRBV6-5 and TRBJ1-6, with unresolved D. The source is a woman in her 30s with Graves' hyperthyroidism. The CDR3: CASSSSFGSSPSPLHF. The CDR3 bases are TGTGCCAGCAGTTCCTCATTCGGGTCGTCCCCTTCACCCCTCCACTTT.